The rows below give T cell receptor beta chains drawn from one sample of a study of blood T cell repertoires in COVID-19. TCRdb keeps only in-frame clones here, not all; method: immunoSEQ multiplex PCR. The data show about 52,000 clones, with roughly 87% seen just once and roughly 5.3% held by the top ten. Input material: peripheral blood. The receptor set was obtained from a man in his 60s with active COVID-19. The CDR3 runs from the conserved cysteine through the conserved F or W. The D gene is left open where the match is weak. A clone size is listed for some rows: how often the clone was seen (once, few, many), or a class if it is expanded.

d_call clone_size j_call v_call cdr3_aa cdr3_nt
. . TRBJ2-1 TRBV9 CASSVAGSWGDEQFF TGTGCCAGCAGCGTAGCAGGATCATGGGGGGATGAGCAGTTCTTC
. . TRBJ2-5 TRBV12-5 CASGWGEEGETQYF TGTGCTAGTGGTTGGGGGGAGGAAGGAGAGACCCAGTACTTC
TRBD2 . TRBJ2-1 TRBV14 CASSPKRGTSGSIYNEQFF TGTGCCAGCAGCCCCAAGAGGGGGACTAGCGGGAGTATTTACAATGAGCAGTTCTTC
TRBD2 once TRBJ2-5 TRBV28 CASSSDRTSGPRETQYF TGTGCCAGCAGTTCCGATCGGACTAGCGGCCCCCGGGAGACCCAGTACTTC
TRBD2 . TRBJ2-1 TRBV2 CASKRRGLDEQFF TGTGCCAGCAAGAGGCGGGGGTTGGATGAGCAGTTCTTC
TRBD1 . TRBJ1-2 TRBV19 CASRESSGQVAYGYTF TGTGCCAGTAGAGAGTCCTCTGGACAGGTGGCCTATGGCTACACCTTC
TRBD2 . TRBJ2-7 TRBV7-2 CASSGTTSGRSYEQYF TGTGCCAGCAGCGGAACGACTAGCGGGAGATCCTACGAGCAGTACTTC
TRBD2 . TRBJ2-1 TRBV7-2 CASSSRLAGAAYEQFF TGTGCCAGCAGCTCCCGACTAGCGGGAGCTGCCTATGAGCAGTTCTTC
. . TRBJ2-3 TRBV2 CASRLAGSTDTQYF TGTGCCAGCAGACTAGCCGGAAGCACAGATACGCAGTATTTT
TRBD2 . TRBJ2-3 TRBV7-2 CASSPWTSGGDTQYF TGTGCCAGCAGCCCCTGGACTAGCGGCGGAGATACGCAGTATTTT
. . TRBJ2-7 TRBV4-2 CASSPLGLSSYEQYF TGTGCCAGCAGCCCGCTGGGACTGAGCTCCTACGAGCAGTACTTC
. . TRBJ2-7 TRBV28 CASSTPTGEQYF TGTGCCAGCAGTACCCCGACGGGCGAGCAGTACTTC
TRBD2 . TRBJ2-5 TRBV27 CASSLAGAAAETQYF TGTGCCAGCAGTTTAGCGGGAGCAGCTGCGGAGACCCAGTACTTC